This T cell receptor beta chain was documented in a study of T cells in Graves' hyperthyroidism and ophthalmopathy. Points from the study as a whole: Expanded thyroid clonotypes (above 0.001) were mostly also found in blood.

Germline V gene sequence: CDR1 SGHRS, CDR2 YFSETQ. The CDR3 runs 18 residues. V shed 3 bases, J shed 1 base, and the junction held 14 bases outside the gene matches. Participants, patients aged 18 to 65, had newly diagnosed hyperthyroidism with a duration under 2 months. A few counts support this clonotype. As yet, its antigen is unknown. Amplified regions were TCR beta CDR3 sequences from RNA transcripts. The HTBI primer set served for first-round RT-PCR of the TCR CDR3. TCRdb fed the multiplex PCR reads into MiXCR, producing one record per CDR3 protein. The data hold more than 500,000 distinct CDR3 sequences, with around 15% observed a single time.

Sequenced: blood. The chain is built from TRBV5-1 and TRBJ2-7; 9 bases are shared with TRBD2. The receptor was derived from a woman younger than 45 with Graves' hyperthyroidism. The CDR3 bases are TGCGCCAGCAGCTCGGGGGCCCTAGCGGGACACCTTTCCTACGAGCAGTACTTC. It codes for CASSSGALAGHLSYEQYF.